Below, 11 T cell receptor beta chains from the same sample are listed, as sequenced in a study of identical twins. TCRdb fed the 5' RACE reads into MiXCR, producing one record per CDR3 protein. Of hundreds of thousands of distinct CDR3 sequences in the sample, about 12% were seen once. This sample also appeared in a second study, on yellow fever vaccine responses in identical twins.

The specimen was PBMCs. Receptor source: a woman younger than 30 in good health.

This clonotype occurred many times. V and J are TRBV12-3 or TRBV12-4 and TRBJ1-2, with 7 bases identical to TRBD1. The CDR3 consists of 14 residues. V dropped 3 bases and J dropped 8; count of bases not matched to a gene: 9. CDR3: CASSFSAGTAGYTF. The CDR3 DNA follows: TGTGCCAGCAGTTTCTCTGCGGGGACAGCGGGCTACACCTTC.

DNA of the CDR3: TGTGCCACCAGTCCAGGGATTCCAGATACGCAGTATTTT. It is translated as CATSPGIPDTQYF. The genes are TRBV24-1 and TRBJ2-3; possible D gene TRBD1, 5 bases. CDR3 size: 13 residues. CDR1 is KGHDR and CDR2 is SFDVKD in the germline V gene. V shed 6 bases and J shed 4 bases, with 10 bases lying between them.

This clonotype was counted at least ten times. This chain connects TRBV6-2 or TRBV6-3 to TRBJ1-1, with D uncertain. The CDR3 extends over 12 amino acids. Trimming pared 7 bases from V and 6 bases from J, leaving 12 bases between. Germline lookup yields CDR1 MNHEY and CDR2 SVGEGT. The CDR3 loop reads CASTGRWSEAFF. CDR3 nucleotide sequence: TGTGCCAGCACCGGCCGGTGGTCTGAAGCTTTCTTT.

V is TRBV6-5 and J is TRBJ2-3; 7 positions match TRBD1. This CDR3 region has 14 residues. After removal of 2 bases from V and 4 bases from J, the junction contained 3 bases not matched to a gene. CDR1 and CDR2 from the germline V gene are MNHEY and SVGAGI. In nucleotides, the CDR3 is TGTGCCAGCAGTTACGGGGACAGTTCAGATACGCAGTATTTT. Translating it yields CASSYGDSSDTQYF.

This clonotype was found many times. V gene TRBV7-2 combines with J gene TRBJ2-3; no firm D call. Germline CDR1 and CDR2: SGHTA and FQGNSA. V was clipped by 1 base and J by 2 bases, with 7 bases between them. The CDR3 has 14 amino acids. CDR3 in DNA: TGTGCCAGCAGCTTAGGAGTGTTCACAGATACGCAGTATTTT. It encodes CASSLGVFTDTQYF. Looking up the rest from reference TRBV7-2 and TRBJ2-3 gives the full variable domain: GAGVSQSPSNKVTEKGKDVELRCDPISGHTALYWYRQSLGQGLEFLIYFQGNSAPDKSGLPSDRFSAERTGGSVSTLTIQRTQQEDSAVYLCASSLGVFTDTQYFGPGTRLTVL.

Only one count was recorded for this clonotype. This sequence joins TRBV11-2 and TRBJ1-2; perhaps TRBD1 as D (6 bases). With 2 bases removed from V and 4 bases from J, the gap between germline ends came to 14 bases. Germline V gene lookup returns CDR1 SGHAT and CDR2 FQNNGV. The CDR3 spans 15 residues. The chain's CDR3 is CASSLRNREVYGYTF. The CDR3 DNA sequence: TGTGCCAGCAGCTTAAGGAACAGGGAGGTCTATGGCTACACCTTC.

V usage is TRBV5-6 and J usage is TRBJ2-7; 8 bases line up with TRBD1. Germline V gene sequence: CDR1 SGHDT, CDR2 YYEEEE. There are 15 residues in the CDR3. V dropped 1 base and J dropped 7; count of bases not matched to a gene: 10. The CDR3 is CASSLMGQDTWEQYF. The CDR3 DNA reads TGTGCCAGCAGCTTGATGGGACAGGACACCTGGGAGCAGTACTTC.

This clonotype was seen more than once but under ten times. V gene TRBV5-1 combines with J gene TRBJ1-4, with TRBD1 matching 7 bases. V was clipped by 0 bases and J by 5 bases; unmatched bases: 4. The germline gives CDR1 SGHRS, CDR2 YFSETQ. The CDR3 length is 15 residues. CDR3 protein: CASSLEGQTNEKLFF. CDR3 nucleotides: TGCGCCAGCAGCTTGGAGGGACAGACGAATGAAAAACTGTTTTTT.

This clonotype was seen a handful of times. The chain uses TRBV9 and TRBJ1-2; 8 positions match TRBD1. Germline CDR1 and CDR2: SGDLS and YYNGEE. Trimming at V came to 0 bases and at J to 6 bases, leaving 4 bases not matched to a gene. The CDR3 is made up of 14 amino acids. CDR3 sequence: CASSVGQGWDGYTF. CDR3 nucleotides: TGTGCCAGCAGCGTAGGACAGGGGTGGGATGGCTACACCTTC.

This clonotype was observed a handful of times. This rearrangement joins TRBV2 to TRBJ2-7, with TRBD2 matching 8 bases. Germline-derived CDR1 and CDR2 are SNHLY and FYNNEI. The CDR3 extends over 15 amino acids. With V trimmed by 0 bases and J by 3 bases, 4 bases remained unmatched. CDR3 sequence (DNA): TGTGCCAGCAGTGAAGCGGAGCGGGAGCGCTACGAGCAGTACTTC. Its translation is CASSEAERERYEQYF.

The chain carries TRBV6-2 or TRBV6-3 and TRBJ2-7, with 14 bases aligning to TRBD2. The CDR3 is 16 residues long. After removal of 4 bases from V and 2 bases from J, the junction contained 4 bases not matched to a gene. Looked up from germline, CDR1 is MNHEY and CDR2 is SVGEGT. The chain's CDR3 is CASSWTSGRPAYEQYF. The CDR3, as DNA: TGTGCCAGCAGTTGGACTAGCGGGAGGCCCGCCTACGAGCAGTACTTC.